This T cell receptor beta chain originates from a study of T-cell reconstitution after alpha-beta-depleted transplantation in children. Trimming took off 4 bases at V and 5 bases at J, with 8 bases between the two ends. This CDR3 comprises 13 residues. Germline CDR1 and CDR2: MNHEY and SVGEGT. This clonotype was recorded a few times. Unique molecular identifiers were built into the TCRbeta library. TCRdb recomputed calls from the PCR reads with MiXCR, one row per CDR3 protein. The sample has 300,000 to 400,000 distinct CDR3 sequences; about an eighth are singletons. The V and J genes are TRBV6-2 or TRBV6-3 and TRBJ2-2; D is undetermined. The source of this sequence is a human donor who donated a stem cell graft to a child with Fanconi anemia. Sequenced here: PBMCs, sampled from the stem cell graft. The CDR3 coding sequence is TGTGCCAGCAGTTGGGGATGGACCGGGGAGCTGTTTTTT. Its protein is CASSWGWTGELFF.